The sequence of this TCR beta chain was determined in a study of blood T cell repertoires in COVID-19. Overall study: Material from acute and convalescent COVID-19 was sourced from the United States, Italy and Spain.

This clone came up once. This CDR3 has 18 residues. Unmatched junction bases numbered 8, after V lost 4 bases and J lost 1 base. From germline, CDR1 is SEHNR and CDR2 FQNEAQ (reference sequence). In the source study's methods: Amplification with reference gene primers provided the estimates of nucleated cell counts. Generated by immunoSEQ multiplex PCR, the TCRdb table keeps only in-frame clones and is missing some. V and J calls and clone size follow that table, whereas D and trimming were derived from the DNA. Of approximately 430,000 clones in the sample, 86% were seen once. The chain joins TRBV7-9 to TRBJ2-3; TRBD2 aligns across 13 bases. This TCR came from a woman aged 25 to 39 with active or convalescent COVID-19. The sequenced material came from peripheral blood. The CDR3 sequence is CASSSGLAGAVGTDTQYF. The CDR3 DNA follows: TGTGCCAGCAGCTCCGGACTAGCGGGAGCGGTAGGCACAGATACGCAGTATTTT. The full variable domain, its missing parts supplied by reference TRBV7-9 and TRBJ2-3, is DTGVSQNPRHKITKRGQNVTFRCDPISEHNRLYWYRQTLGQGPEFLTYFQNEAQLEKSRLLSDRFSAERPKGSFSTLEIQRTEQGDSAMYLCASSSGLAGAVGTDTQYFGPGTRLTVL.